This T cell receptor (beta chain) was observed in a study of cytomegalovirus exposure and HLA in healthy donors. In its sample, this clone was seen once. The CDR3 spans 18 residues. Germline loops: CDR1 SGHTS, CDR2 YDEGEE. J lost 10 bases, V lost 4 bases, and 18 bases had no gene match. Only in-frame clones appear in the TCRdb table, and some are missing; sequencing was by immunoSEQ multiplex PCR. The sample shows approximately 300,000 clones, 80% to 90% of them seen only once. The chain couples TRBV5-8 to TRBJ2-1; 12 bases map to TRBD2. The clonotype comes from a woman under 30 in good health and CMV-seronegative. Sequencing was performed on PBMCs. CDR3 coding DNA: TGTGCCAGCAGCCTCGACCCACTAGCGGGAGGATCCCAGGTGGAGCAGTTCTTC. Protein product: CASSLDPLAGGSQVEQFF.